A selection of T cell receptor beta chains follows, all from one sample in a study of beta chain features in type 1 diabetes. Clones were sequenced by immunoSEQ multiplex PCR, and TCRdb holds only the in-frame ones, with some missing. The data show tens of thousands of clones, with around a third seen just once and about 0.48% held by the top ten. Input material: stem cell memory CD4+ T cells from blood. These receptors were collected from a woman aged 18-29 years in good health. CDR3s include the opening cysteine and the closing phenylalanine or tryptophan. Only part of the rows carry a size: once, few, many, or a class if the clone is expanded.

size: -
V: TRBV2
CDR3: CASIPASGNYEQYF

size: -
V: TRBV10-3
CDR3: CATHPTQGSSILNTEAFF

size: few
V: TRBV7-2
CDR3: CASSLRWSNQPQHF

size: few
V: TRBV7-9
CDR3: CASSYLAGGPYEQYF

size: few
V: TRBV19
CDR3: CASSMSGSHIQYF

size: -
V: TRBV11-3
CDR3: CASSPSRTGADTQYF

size: -
V: TRBV10-3
CDR3: CAISETSGRRETQYF

size: -
V: TRBV5-1
CDR3: CASSSTGNEAFF

size: -
V: TRBV30
CDR3: CAWDSGTQYF

size: few
V: TRBV30
CDR3: CAWSVSGLHNEQFF

size: -
V: TRBV19
CDR3: CASSRGQGFASAKNIQYF

size: -
V: TRBV7-9
CDR3: CASSLWSGRTEAFF

size: few
V: TRBV7-2
CDR3: CASSLGVRRGGQETQYF

size: -
V: TRBV4-1
CDR3: CASSQRSTDTQYF

size: few
V: TRBV4-2
CDR3: CASSQEWPPDTQYF

size: -
V: TRBV7-2
CDR3: CASSRNLLAGGYEQYF

size: -
V: TRBV7-2
CDR3: CASSLAGHNQPQHF

size: -
V: TRBV5-1
CDR3: CASSFATGTFGEQYF

size: -
V: TRBV9
CDR3: CASSPRGYQETQYF

size: -
V: TRBV7-9
CDR3: CASSFTRGPAHNEQFF

size: few
V: TRBV4-2
CDR3: CASSQGKPAGDEQYF

size: -
V: TRBV18
CDR3: CASSPDQAGADGYTF

size: -
V: TRBV9
CDR3: CASSVGGQGGEKLFF

size: few
V: TRBV19
CDR3: CASSIPSRYGYTF

size: -
V: TRBV14
CDR3: CASSQFRDNKRYTF

size: few
V: TRBV25-1
CDR3: CASSESGTKARYGYTF

size: -
V: TRBV6-6
CDR3: CASTQAGAYEQYF

size: few
V: TRBV6-5
CDR3: CASRLTMGGNTEAFF

size: few
V: TRBV7-9
CDR3: CASSSRLAGANVLTF

size: few
V: TRBV5-4
CDR3: CASSQQGSTDTQYF

size: -
V: TRBV11-2
CDR3: CASSDRGMDTQYF

size: few
V: TRBV14
CDR3: CASSQASGAIYNEQFF

size: few
V: TRBV28
CDR3: CASLQGGTEAFF

size: few
V: TRBV30
CDR3: CAWSGEGAGELFF

size: many
V: TRBV14
CDR3: CASSPSGYGGYTF

size: -
V: TRBV5-1
CDR3: CASSQGRRGETQYF

size: -
V: TRBV27
CDR3: CASRRLGSYEQYF

size: -
V: TRBV7-2
CDR3: CASSAGQGLDYGYTF

size: -
V: TRBV7-8
CDR3: CASSFGTGKYGYTF

size: -
V: TRBV11-2
CDR3: CASRSPQGSPVNEQFF

size: -
V: TRBV6-4
CDR3: CASSGPDRVQYF

size: few
V: TRBV5-1
CDR3: CASSLQGSQETQYF

size: -
V: TRBV30
CDR3: CAWRQKETQYF

size: few
V: TRBV29-1
CDR3: CSVDPASGGYEQFF

size: -
V: TRBV7-2
CDR3: CASSPFAGGIYEQYF

size: few
V: TRBV7-9
CDR3: CASSPAEGSGEEKLFF

size: few
V: TRBV9
CDR3: CASSVGTGSSNEQFF

size: -
V: TRBV29-1
CDR3: CSVGGQGREQYF

size: -
V: TRBV1
CDR3: CTSSLLRVWLNYGYTF

size: -
V: TRBV7-2
CDR3: CASRPGSSNTQYF

size: -
V: TRBV5-1
CDR3: CASEGQMNTGELFF

size: -
V: TRBV28
CDR3: CASSFGGLNTEAFF

size: -
V: TRBV9
CDR3: CASSSDTDTQYF

size: -
V: TRBV9
CDR3: CASSPRGRTEAFF

size: few
V: TRBV2
CDR3: CASRDRAGGTEAFF